The 28 T cell receptor beta chains below come from one sample, sequenced in a study of human T cells and chemical hapten exposure (dated by TCRdb to the early 2020s). The library was made by RACE. The listed sequencing device is NextSeq 500. The raw public data were reprocessed by TCRdb itself: fastp quality trimming at Q25, MiXCR clonotype calling, in-frame beta chains only. Every CDR3 protein is listed once, alongside the most common genes and DNA of its rows. Within this sample are 250,000 or so distinct CDR3 sequences, with around 7.3% of them counted one time only. The leading ten clones occupy 1.2% of the sample. The sample's time point label, decoded: pre-sensitization, week 0. The label giving this sample's treatment or condition can be read as: therapeutic diphenylcyclopropenone sensitization with weekly scalp DPC. The specimen comprised whole blood, sampled in connection with sensitization to the hapten diphenylcyclopropenone (DPC). All receptors come from a man younger than 35 with alopecia areata. Some clones in this sample may be carry-over from other donors' samples.

This clonotype came up many times. This chain links TRBV4-2 with TRBJ1-5; 8 bases are a match to TRBD1. Germline V gives CDR1 LGHNA, CDR2 YNFKEQ. This CDR3 region has 16 residues. V trimming: 0 bases; J trimming: 6 bases; junction bases outside the gene matches: 7. CDR3 sequence (DNA): TGTGCCAGCAGCCAAGATCAGGTCACAGGGGGTCAGCCCCAGCATTTT. It encodes CASSQDQVTGGQPQHF.

The sample holds many counts of this clonotype. The chain employs TRBV12-3 or TRBV12-4 and TRBJ1-1; TRBD1 matches 7 bases. The CDR3 length is 15 residues. The trim removed 3 bases at V and 2 bases at J, leaving 6 bases unmatched. For the CDR3, the DNA is TGTGCCAGCAGTTTGGGGACAGCCGCTAACACTGAAGCTTTCTTT. It translates to CASSLGTAANTEAFF.

This clonotype showed up just a few times. This chain links TRBV4-1 with TRBJ1-4; a weak D match, TRBD1 (5 bases). V was clipped by 4 bases and J by 12 bases, with 18 bases between them. This CDR3 is built from 14 residues. CDR1 and CDR2 from the germline V gene are MGHRA and YSYEKL. CDR3 in DNA: TGCGCCAGCAGCCCGCAAATGGGGGGAGAAGAACTGTTTTTT. Its protein product is CASSPQMGGEELFF.

V gene TRBV12-3 or TRBV12-4 combines with J gene TRBJ1-1; a weak D match, TRBD1 (5 bases). The CDR3 sequence is 12 residues long. V dropped 3 bases and J dropped 7 bases, with 9 bases sitting between them. The CDR3 region is CASSFPGLEAFF. DNA for the CDR3: TGTGCCAGCAGTTTCCCGGGACTTGAAGCTTTCTTT.

The CDR3 sequence: CASSVNPGDEQFF. For the CDR3, the DNA is TGTGCCAGCAGCGTAAATCCAGGGGATGAGCAGTTCTTC. The V call is TRBV9, the J call TRBJ2-1; D perhaps matches TRBD1 (6 bases). This CDR3 is 13 amino acids long. V was pared by 1 base and J by 8 bases, with 10 bases between. Germline CDR1 reads SGDLS; CDR2 reads YYNGEE.

This clonotype was recorded at least ten times. The gene calls are TRBV6-5 and TRBJ1-1; D call uncertain. Germline lookup yields CDR1 MNHEY and CDR2 SVGAGI. The ends were cut back, 3 bases at V and 0 bases at J, with 5 bases in the middle. CDR3 length: 13 amino acids. This CDR3 is CASSYRMNTEAFF. CDR3 sequence (DNA): TGTGCCAGCAGTTATCGGATGAACACTGAAGCTTTCTTT.

The chain has TRBV20-1 and TRBJ2-1, with 11 nucleotides matching TRBD1. Germline lookup yields CDR1 DFQATT and CDR2 SNEGSKA (reference sequence). The ends lost 4 bases at V and 4 bases at J; junction bases unmatched: 6. The CDR3 length is 15 residues. Here the CDR3 reads CSAKPGTGGYNEQFF. The CDR3 DNA sequence: TGCAGTGCTAAGCCCGGGACAGGGGGTTACAATGAGCAGTTCTTC.

This clonotype was seen a few times. The gene calls are TRBV7-8 and TRBJ1-2, with a weak D call TRBD1 (5 bases). Trimming took 7 bases from V and 6 from J, leaving 21 bases between them. Per germline, CDR1 SGHVS and CDR2 FQNEAQ. The CDR3 consists of 15 residues. CDR3 sequence: CASKTTGTTFDGYTF. The CDR3 DNA reads as TGTGCCAGCAAGACAACAGGCACCACCTTCGATGGCTACACCTTC.

The sample holds many counts of this clonotype. The chain recombines TRBV5-1 with TRBJ2-1; 7 bases map to TRBD1. The CDR3 extends over 17 amino acids. J gave up 0 bases and V 0 bases, and 6 bases lay outside the gene matches. Germline values: CDR1 SGHRS, CDR2 YFSETQ. As DNA, the CDR3 is TGCGCCAGCAGCTTGGAATCGGGACAGAGCTCCTACAATGAGCAGTTCTTC. Its translation: CASSLESGQSSYNEQFF.

This clonotype was seen ten or more times. The chain uses TRBV15 and TRBJ2-3; no definite D call. Germline CDR1 reads LNHNV; CDR2 reads YYDKDF (reference sequence). Trimming stripped 0 bases from V and 5 bases from J, with 6 bases between. The CDR3 is made up of 13 amino acids. CDR3: CATSREGGDTQYF. The CDR3 region has the DNA TGTGCCACCAGCAGAGAGGGTGGAGATACGCAGTATTTT.

The chain has TRBV28 and TRBJ2-2, with a weak D call TRBD2 (5 bases). CDR3 length: 16 amino acids. The V and J ends lost 3 bases and 4 bases respectively, with 15 bases between them. The germline V gene encodes CDR1 MDHEN and CDR2 SYDVKM. CDR3 DNA sequence: TGTGCCAGCAGTTTGGGGTACTCCCGGGGCACCGGGGAGCTGTTTTTT. Amino acid sequence: CASSLGYSRGTGELFF.

This rearrangement joins TRBV7-9 to TRBJ2-2, with no clear D. Germline CDR1 SEHNR, CDR2 FQNEAQ (reference sequence). The CDR3 spans 14 residues. Trimming removed 5 bases from V and 1 base from J, with 8 bases in between. The CDR3 region has the DNA TGTGCCAGCAGCCCAGCCAGGAACACCGGGGAGCTGTTTTTT. Translation gives CASSPARNTGELFF.

The genes are TRBV20-1 and TRBJ1-3; D remains unclear. V was pared by 3 bases and J by 9 bases, with 12 bases between. The V gene's germline CDR1 is DFQATT and CDR2 SNEGSKA (reference sequence). The CDR3 is 12 amino acids. This chain's CDR3 is CSASPRRGTIYF. In DNA form, the CDR3 reads TGCAGTGCTAGCCCCCGGCGAGGCACCATATATTTT.

The chain employs TRBV29-1 and TRBJ2-7; 8 bases agree with TRBD1. The V segment lost 4 bases and the J segment 2 bases; nucleotides outside the gene matches: 7. Germline lookup yields CDR1 SQVTM and CDR2 ANQGSEA. There are 14 residues in the CDR3. The CDR3 is CSVVGGQGAYEQYF. The DNA of the CDR3 is TGCAGCGTTGTAGGTGGACAGGGAGCCTACGAGCAGTACTTC.

This clonotype showed up just a few times. The chain carries TRBV7-3 and TRBJ2-6; 7 nucleotides match TRBD1. Germline trimming cut 4 bases from V and 0 bases from J; bases unmatched to any gene: 6. Germline V gene lookup returns CDR1 SGHTA and CDR2 FQGTGA. The CDR3 is 17 residues long. The CDR3 DNA reads TGTGCCAGCAGCTCGGGGACAGCTAGCTCTGGGGCCAACGTCCTGACTTTC. Its translation is CASSSGTASSGANVLTF.

This clonotype occurred a few times. The J gene is TRBJ2-5, the V gene TRBV7-2; 11 bases fit TRBD2. The germline V gene has CDR1 SGHTA and CDR2 FQGNSA. The CDR3 totals 15 residues. J was trimmed by 4 bases and V by 0 bases; bases with no gene match: 1. The CDR3 loop reads CASSLALAGAETQYF. The DNA for the CDR3 is TGTGCCAGCAGCTTAGCACTAGCGGGGGCAGAGACCCAGTACTTC.

The table lists this clonotype with many counts. The chain combines TRBV6-1 with TRBJ1-3, with D hard to call. The CDR3 extends over 13 amino acids. Germline V gene sequence: CDR1 MNHNS, CDR2 SASEGT. The germline V and J ends were trimmed by 7 bases and 3 bases, with 10 bases remaining between them. CDR3 amino acids: CASNAGHGNTIYF. The CDR3 DNA reads as TGTGCCAGCAACGCCGGGCATGGAAACACCATATATTTT.

This clonotype appeared a few times. The V call is TRBV12-3 or TRBV12-4, the J call TRBJ2-1, with D perhaps TRBD1 (5 bases). V lost 8 bases and J 4 bases, leaving 24 bases between the germline ends. The CDR3 consists of 17 residues. CDR3 sequence (DNA): TGTGCCAGCGTTGGGGCCCTAACGGGTCTCCGGTACAATGAGCAGTTCTTC. Its translation: CASVGALTGLRYNEQFF.

The chain recombines TRBV5-1 with TRBJ2-2; D is perhaps TRBD2 (6 bases). V dropped 4 bases and J dropped 4 bases, with 14 bases sitting between them. CDR1 is SGHRS and CDR2 is YFSETQ in the germline V gene. The CDR3 sequence is 15 residues long. The CDR3 DNA sequence: TGCGCCAGCAGCGCACCCGGGAGAGCCACCGGGGAGCTGTTTTTT. It codes for CASSAPGRATGELFF.

This clonotype showed up just a few times. The V and J genes are TRBV9 and TRBJ1-4; tentative D call: TRBD1 (6 bases). V was trimmed by 3 bases and J by 14 bases, leaving 20 bases between them. CDR3 size: 14 residues. Germline V gene lookup returns CDR1 SGDLS and CDR2 YYNGEE. The CDR3, as DNA: TGTGCCAGCAGCGCGACAGGAGCCCTGGAACGGCTGTTTTTT. It specifies CASSATGALERLFF. The variable domain in full, with the rest retrieved from reference TRBV9 and TRBJ1-4, is DSGVTQTPKHLITATGQRVTLRCSPRSGDLSVYWYQQSLDQGLQFLIQYYNGEERAKGNILERFSAQQFPDLHSELNLSSLELGDSALYFCASSATGALERLFFGSGTQLSVL.

This chain uses TRBV6-1 with TRBJ2-3; weak D call: TRBD2 (6 bases). The V gene lost 6 bases and the J gene lost 6 bases, with 13 bases spanning the gap. The CDR3 length is 13 residues. The germline gives CDR1 MNHNS, CDR2 SASEGT. CDR3 sequence reads: CASRLAGWDTQYF. The CDR3 DNA is TGTGCCAGCAGACTAGCTGGCTGGGATACGCAGTATTTT.

This clonotype came up a few times. This chain connects TRBV10-3 to TRBJ1-3; TRBD1 agrees at 8 bases. Trimming at V came to 7 bases and at J to 4 bases, leaving 6 bases not matched to a gene. Germline CDR1 is ENHRY and CDR2 is SYGVKD. CDR3 size: 14 residues. CDR3 amino acids: CAITPDRAGNTIYF. CDR3 nucleotides: TGTGCCATCACCCCGGACAGGGCAGGAAACACCATATATTTT.

The chain couples TRBV28 to TRBJ1-1, with D uncertain. CDR3 length: 11 residues. CDR1 MDHEN and CDR2 SYDVKM come from the germline V gene. Trimming shortened V by 5 bases and J by 4 bases, and 5 bases separated the two germline ends. CDR3 in amino acids: CASSLITEAFF. The CDR3 DNA sequence: TGTGCCAGCAGTCTGATCACTGAAGCTTTCTTT. The full variable domain, its missing parts supplied by reference TRBV28 and TRBJ1-1, is DVKVTQSSRYLVKRTGEKVFLECVQDMDHENMFWYRQDPGLGLRLIYFSYDVKMKEKGDIPEGYSVSREKKERFSLILESASTNQTSMYLCASSLITEAFFGQGTRLTVV.

The rearrangement links TRBV6-2 or TRBV6-3 to TRBJ1-6, with D maybe TRBD1 (6 bases). Trimming cost V 7 bases and J 7 bases, with 20 bases left between them. The CDR3 is 16 residues long. Per the germline V gene, CDR1 is MNHEY and CDR2 is SVGEGT. As DNA, the CDR3 is TGTGCCAGCACCCGGGACATGTCAAATTTGAATTCACCCCTCCACTTT. Encoded protein: CASTRDMSNLNSPLHF.

The CDR3 DNA reads TGTGCCAGCAAGGGACTCGAGACCCAGTACTTC. Protein product: CASKGLETQYF. This rearrangement joins TRBV25-1 to TRBJ2-5; D perhaps matches TRBD2 (6 bases). Germline V gene lookup returns CDR1 MGHDK and CDR2 SYGVNS. The CDR3 is 11 residues long. V gave up 7 bases and J gave up 5 bases, with 8 bases separating them.

This clonotype was found a few times. This chain connects TRBV7-6 to TRBJ1-1; D is possibly TRBD1 (5 bases). Trimming took 0 bases from V and 8 from J, leaving 10 bases between them. The CDR3 runs 13 residues. Germline V gene sequence: CDR1 SGHVS, CDR2 FNYEAQ. The CDR3 spells CASSLAEGLEAFF. For the CDR3, the DNA is TGTGCCAGCAGCTTAGCTGAGGGGTTGGAAGCTTTCTTT.

The chain has TRBV9 and TRBJ1-1; D call uncertain. Germline lookup yields CDR1 SGDLS and CDR2 YYNGEE. This CDR3 is 13 amino acids long. The ends were cut back, 4 bases at V and 5 bases at J, with 12 bases in the middle. The CDR3 is CASSPSMGTEAFF. CDR3 DNA sequence: TGTGCCAGCAGCCCCTCAATGGGGACTGAAGCTTTCTTT.

The chain joins TRBV20-1 to TRBJ1-1; no reliable D call. V was trimmed by 1 base and J by 1 base, leaving 10 bases between them. Germline CDR1 is DFQATT and CDR2 is SNEGSKA (reference sequence). The CDR3 runs to 14 residues. The CDR3 loop is CSARAHKWNTEAFF. CDR3 bases: TGCAGTGCTAGAGCTCACAAGTGGAACACTGAAGCTTTCTTT.